This T cell receptor beta chain was observed in a study of cytomegalovirus exposure and HLA in healthy donors. Broader study findings: Reported results showed that the classifier diagnosed cytomegalovirus status with high specificity and sensitivity. Three chains linked to CMV were shown in vitro to be specific for CMV antigens. A subsequent analysis found that TCR clusters from the first cohort also tended to co-occur in the 120 or so validation repertoires, with 94% of cluster scores above 0.

TCRdb's table, derived via immunoSEQ multiplex PCR, lists solely in-frame clones and lacks some. The repertoire holds a few hundred thousand clones, with 80% to 90% as singletons. A word on this clone: Its cognate antigen is unknown.

This CDR3 is built from 13 residues. V was cut by 0 bases and J by 5 bases, with 8 bases left in between. Per germline, CDR1 GTSNPN and CDR2 SVGIG (reference sequence). Material for sequencing was PBMCs. The clonotype originates from a woman aged 18-29 years in good health and CMV-seronegative. V usage is TRBV30 and J usage is TRBJ1-3, with a possible D match to TRBD1 (6 bases). CDR3: CAWSVGARNTIYF. The CDR3 coding sequence is TGTGCCTGGAGTGTGGGGGCTAGAAACACCATATATTTT.